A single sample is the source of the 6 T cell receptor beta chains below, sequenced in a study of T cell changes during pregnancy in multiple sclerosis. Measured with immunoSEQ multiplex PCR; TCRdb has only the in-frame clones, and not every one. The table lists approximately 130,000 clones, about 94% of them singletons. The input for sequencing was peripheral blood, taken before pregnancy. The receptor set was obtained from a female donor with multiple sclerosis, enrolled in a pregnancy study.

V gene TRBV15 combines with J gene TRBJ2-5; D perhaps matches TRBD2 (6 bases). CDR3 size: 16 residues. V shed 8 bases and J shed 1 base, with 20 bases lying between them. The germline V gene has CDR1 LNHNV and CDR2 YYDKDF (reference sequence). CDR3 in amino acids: CATSKSGGALQETQYF. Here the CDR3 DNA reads TGTGCCACCTCGAAATCCGGCGGGGCCCTCCAAGAGACCCAGTACTTC.

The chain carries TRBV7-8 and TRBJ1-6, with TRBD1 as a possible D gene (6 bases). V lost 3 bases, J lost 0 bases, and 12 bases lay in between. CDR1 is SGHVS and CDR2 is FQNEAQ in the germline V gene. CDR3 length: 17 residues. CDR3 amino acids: CASSFLDSRSYNSPLHF. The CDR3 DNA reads TGTGCCAGCAGCTTCCTGGACAGCCGCTCCTATAATTCACCCCTCCACTTT.

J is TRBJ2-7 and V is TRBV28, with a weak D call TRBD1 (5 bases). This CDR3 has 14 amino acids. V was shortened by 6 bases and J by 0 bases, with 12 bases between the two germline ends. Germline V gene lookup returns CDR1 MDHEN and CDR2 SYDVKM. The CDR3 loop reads CASSLDTPSYEQYF. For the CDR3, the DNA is TGTGCCAGCAGCCTGGACACACCCTCCTACGAGCAGTACTTC.

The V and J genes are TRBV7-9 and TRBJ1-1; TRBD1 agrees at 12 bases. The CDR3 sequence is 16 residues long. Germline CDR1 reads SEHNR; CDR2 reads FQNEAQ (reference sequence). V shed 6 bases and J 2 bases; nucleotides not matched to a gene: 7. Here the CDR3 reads CASSSGTGGRNTEAFF. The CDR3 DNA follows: TGTGCCAGCAGTTCCGGGACAGGGGGCCGTAACACTGAAGCTTTCTTT.

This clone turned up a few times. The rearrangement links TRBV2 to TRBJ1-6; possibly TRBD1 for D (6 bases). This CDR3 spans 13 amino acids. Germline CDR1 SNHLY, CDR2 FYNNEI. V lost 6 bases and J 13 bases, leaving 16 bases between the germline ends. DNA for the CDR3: TGTGCCAGCAGCTACCGGGACAATTTCCCCCTCCACTTT. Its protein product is CASSYRDNFPLHF.

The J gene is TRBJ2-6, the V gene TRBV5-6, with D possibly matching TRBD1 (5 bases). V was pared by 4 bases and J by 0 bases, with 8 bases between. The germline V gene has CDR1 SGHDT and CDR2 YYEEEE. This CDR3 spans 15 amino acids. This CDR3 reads CASSGDSSGANVLTF. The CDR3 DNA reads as TGTGCCAGCAGCGGTGACAGCTCTGGGGCCAACGTCCTGACTTTC. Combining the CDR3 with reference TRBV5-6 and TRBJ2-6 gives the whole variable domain DAGVTQSPTHLIKTRGQQVTLRCSPKSGHDTVSWYQQALGQGPQFIFQYYEEEERQRGNFPDRFSGHQFPNYSSELNVNALLLGDSALYLCASSGDSSGANVLTFGAGSRLTVL.